The clone carrying this T cell receptor (beta chain) has just one count. The data were obtained in a study of blood T cell repertoires in COVID-19. Method: immunoSEQ multiplex PCR; TCRdb's copy keeps in-frame clones and lacks some. The sample yields about 47,000 clones, 83% seen once. Trimming cost V 5 bases and J 5 bases; bases outside gene matches: 17. CDR1 is MNHEY, CDR2 SMNVEV, per germline (reference sequence). This CDR3 spans 17 amino acids. The sequenced sample was peripheral blood. The sequence was obtained from a man in his 60s with active COVID-19. The V and J genes are TRBV27 and TRBJ1-2; 7 nucleotides match TRBD1. The CDR3 region is CASSPDRVGVGFYGYTF. In nucleotides, the CDR3 is TGTGCCAGCAGTCCTGACAGGGTGGGGGTAGGTTTTTATGGCTACACCTTC.